A selection of T cell receptor beta chains follows, all from one sample in a study of blood T cell repertoires in COVID-19. Assay: immunoSEQ multiplex PCR; the TCRdb copy retains only in-frame clones and omits some. The table includes 75,000 to 95,000 clones, around 88% detected once. The sequenced sample consisted of peripheral blood. The source is a woman aged 55-70 years with COVID-19, enrolled during active disease. CDR3s include the opening cysteine and the closing phenylalanine or tryptophan. D genes are given only for firm matches. Only some rows state a clone size, as once, few, many or a class for expanded clones.

>.|TRBJ1-3|TRBV12-5|.
CASGLTGFSGNTIYF
TGTGCTAGTGGTTTGACTGGTTTCTCTGGAAACACCATATATTTT
>.|TRBJ2-7|TRBV25-1|TRBD2
CASSVGAGAGSYEQYF
TGTGCCAGCAGTGTGGGAGCGGGGGCCGGCTCCTACGAGCAGTACTTC
>.|TRBJ2-3|TRBV12-5|.
CASGASITDTQYF
TGTGCTAGTGGTGCCTCTATCACAGATACGCAGTATTTT
>.|TRBJ2-7|TRBV4-2|TRBD2
CASSQVGGGGVAYEQYF
TGTGCCAGCAGCCAAGTAGGCGGCGGGGGGGTGGCCTACGAGCAGTACTTC
>few|TRBJ1-2|TRBV19|.
CASSFSGSTGSSSLYGYTF
TGTGCCAGTAGCTTTTCCGGATCGACAGGATCCTCATCACTCTATGGCTACACCTTC
>few|TRBJ1-5|TRBV6-2/TRBV6-3|.
CASSYSSGGASNQPQHF
TGTGCCAGCAGTTACTCGAGCGGGGGGGCTAGCAATCAGCCCCAGCATTTT
>.|TRBJ2-7|TRBV6-2/TRBV6-3|TRBD2
CASSRGLAVSSYEQYF
TGTGCCAGCAGCCGCGGACTAGCGGTAAGCTCCTACGAGCAGTACTTC
>.|TRBJ1-2|TRBV27|TRBD1
CASSHGGGSGYTF
TGTGCCAGCAGCCACGGAGGGGGCTCTGGCTACACCTTC
>.|TRBJ1-3|TRBV5-1|.
CASSFLGDTGNTIYF
TGCGCCAGCAGCTTCCTTGGAGATACTGGAAACACCATATATTTT
>.|TRBJ1-2|TRBV28|.
CASRRGLNYGYTF
TGTGCCAGCAGGCGGGGGTTAAACTATGGCTACACCTTC
>.|TRBJ2-4|TRBV27|.
CASSSQGSAKNIQYF
TGTGCCAGCAGTTCGCAGGGGAGTGCCAAAAACATTCAGTACTTC
>.|TRBJ2-7|TRBV27|TRBD1
CASSSRDRGTYEQYF
TGTGCCAGCAGTTCCCGGGACAGGGGGACTTACGAGCAGTACTTC
>.|TRBJ1-6|TRBV5-6|.
CASSLLGDSPLHF
TGTGCCAGCAGCTTGTTAGGAGATTCACCCCTCCACTTT
>.|TRBJ2-2|TRBV4-3|TRBD2
CASSQDRSGGFTGELFF
TGCGCCAGCAGCCAAGATAGAAGCGGGGGGTTCACCGGGGAGCTGTTTTTT
>.|TRBJ1-2|TRBV18|TRBD1
CASSPEGGSYGYTF
TGTGCCAGCTCACCGGAAGGGGGCAGCTATGGCTACACCTTC
>once|TRBJ2-7|TRBV4-3|TRBD1
CASSQGVDRGYEQYF
TGCGCCAGCAGCCAAGGGGTAGACAGGGGCTACGAGCAGTACTTC
>.|TRBJ2-7|TRBV7-2|TRBD1
CASSLVFGQGAHEQYF
TGTGCCAGCAGCTTAGTCTTTGGCCAGGGGGCCCACGAGCAGTACTTC
>.|TRBJ2-3|TRBV9|TRBD2
CASSPGLAAHADTQYF
TGTGCCAGCAGCCCAGGACTAGCGGCTCACGCAGATACGCAGTATTTT
>.|TRBJ2-1|TRBV7-2|TRBD1
CASTETGGSYNEQFF
TGTGCCAGCACTGAAACAGGGGGGTCCTACAATGAGCAGTTCTTC
>.|TRBJ2-5|TRBV29-1|TRBD1
CSVAGLRGSETQYF
TGCAGCGTTGCTGGTCTCAGGGGGTCCGAGACCCAGTACTTC
>.|TRBJ1-1|TRBV5-1|TRBD1
CASSKLGQYNTEAFF
TGCGCCAGCAGCAAACTGGGACAGTATAACACTGAAGCTTTCTTT
>.|TRBJ2-3|TRBV9|TRBD1
CASSEGTGPDTQYF
TGTGCCAGCAGCGAGGGGACAGGGCCAGATACGCAGTATTTT
>.|TRBJ2-1|TRBV19|.
CASSIEAGVFYNEQFF
TGTGCCAGTAGTATTGAGGCAGGGGTCTTCTACAATGAGCAGTTCTTC
>.|TRBJ2-7|TRBV2|.
CASKVTQSYYEQYF
TGTGCCAGCAAAGTTACACAGAGCTACTACGAGCAGTACTTC
>.|TRBJ1-1|TRBV6-1|.
CASSEAMSPGRTEAFF
TGTGCCAGCAGTGAAGCGATGAGCCCCGGGAGGACTGAAGCTTTCTTT
>.|TRBJ1-5|TRBV10-2|.
CASREETYSNQPQHF
TGCGCCAGCAGGGAAGAGACTTATAGCAATCAGCCCCAGCATTTT
>.|TRBJ1-3|TRBV18|.
CASSPTVGNTIYF
TGTGCCAGCTCACCCACGGTTGGAAACACCATATATTTT
>.|TRBJ1-1|TRBV28|.
CASSFLGGNTEAFF
TGTGCCAGCAGTTTCTTGGGGGGAAACACTGAAGCTTTCTTT
>.|TRBJ2-5|TRBV6-5|.
CASIFRYQETQYF
TGTGCCAGCATATTCCGGTACCAAGAGACCCAGTACTTC
>.|TRBJ1-1|TRBV6-1|.
CASSERVLGGTEAFF
TGTGCCAGCAGTGAACGGGTCCTAGGGGGCACTGAAGCTTTCTTT
>.|TRBJ1-5|TRBV4-3|.
CASSQDRGLGSNQPQHF
TGCGCCAGCAGCCAAGATAGGGGACTTGGGAGCAATCAGCCCCAGCATTTT
>.|TRBJ2-5|TRBV2|.
CASTPELTAYQETQYF
TGTGCCAGCACCCCCGAGTTGACAGCGTACCAAGAGACCCAGTACTTC
>.|TRBJ2-7|TRBV24-1|TRBD1
CATSDTKPTGSSYEQYF
TGTGCCACCAGTGATACAAAACCGACAGGGAGCTCCTACGAGCAGTACTTC
>.|TRBJ1-2|TRBV18|TRBD1
CASSPGTGIDYGYTF
TGTGCCAGCTCACCAGGGACAGGGATCGACTATGGCTACACCTTC
>.|TRBJ1-2|TRBV7-9|.
CASSLPGEDGYTF
TGTGCCAGCAGCTTACCAGGGGAAGATGGCTACACCTTC
>few|TRBJ2-7|TRBV4-1|TRBD2
CASSQVPAGAREQYF
TGCGCCAGCAGCCAAGTACCAGCGGGGGCTCGCGAGCAGTACTTC
>.|TRBJ1-1|TRBV6-5|TRBD1
CASRGVQGRKKAFF
TGTGCCAGCAGGGGGGTACAGGGGAGGAAGAAAGCTTTCTTT
>once|TRBJ2-7|TRBV6-5|TRBD1
CASSRPTGSSYEQYF
TGTGCCAGCAGCCGACCGACAGGGAGCTCCTACGAGCAGTACTTC
>.|TRBJ2-3|TRBV5-1|TRBD2
CASSPAGTSGTDTQYF
TGCGCCAGCAGCCCGGCCGGGACTAGCGGCACAGATACGCAGTATTTT
>.|TRBJ1-2|TRBV7-9|.
CASSNTSYGSTF
TGTGCCAGCAGCAACACCTCTTATGGCTCCACCTTC
>.|TRBJ2-3|TRBV9|.
CASSPGLARGTDTQYF
TGTGCCAGCAGCCCCGGTCTAGCCCGCGGCACAGATACGCAGTATTTT
>.|TRBJ2-7|TRBV7-2|TRBD2
CASSLAWGGDEQYF
TGTGCCAGCAGCTTAGCGTGGGGAGGGGACGAGCAGTACTTC
>once|TRBJ1-2|TRBV27|TRBD1
CASRGQGNYGYTF
TGTGCCAGCAGGGGACAGGGGAACTATGGCTACACCTTC
>.|TRBJ1-3|TRBV10-2|TRBD1
CASRTGTGRNTIYF
TGCGCCAGCAGGACCGGGACAGGGAGAAACACCATATATTTT
>few|TRBJ2-1|TRBV4-3|.
CASSQDSGFSYNEQFF
TGCGCCAGCAGCCAAGATTCGGGATTCTCCTACAATGAGCAGTTCTTC